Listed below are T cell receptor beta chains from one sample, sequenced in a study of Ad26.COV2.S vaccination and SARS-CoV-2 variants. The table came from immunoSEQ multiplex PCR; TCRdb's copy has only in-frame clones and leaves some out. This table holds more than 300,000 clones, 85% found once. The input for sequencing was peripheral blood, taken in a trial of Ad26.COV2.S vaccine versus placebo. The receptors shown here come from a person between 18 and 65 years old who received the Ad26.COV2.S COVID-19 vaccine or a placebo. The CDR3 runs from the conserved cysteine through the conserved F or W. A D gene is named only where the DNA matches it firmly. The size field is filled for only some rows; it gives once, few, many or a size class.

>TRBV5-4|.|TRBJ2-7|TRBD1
CASSPGQGSYEQYF
TGTGCCAGCAGCCCCGGACAGGGCTCCTACGAGCAGTACTTC
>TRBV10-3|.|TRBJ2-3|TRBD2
CASKGASGRADTQYF
TGTGCCTCCAAAGGTGCTAGCGGGCGTGCAGATACGCAGTATTTT
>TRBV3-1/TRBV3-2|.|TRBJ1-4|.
CASSQTRASREKLFF
TGTGCCAGCAGCCAAACCAGGGCCTCTAGAGAAAAACTGTTTTTT
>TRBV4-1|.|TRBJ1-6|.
CASSQDRERVHEHSPLHF
TGCGCCAGCAGCCAAGATAGAGAGAGAGTGCACGAGCACTCACCCCTCCACTTT
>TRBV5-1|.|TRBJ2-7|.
CASSLHPTQLEQYF
TGCGCCAGCAGCTTGCATCCAACCCAACTGGAACAGTACTTC
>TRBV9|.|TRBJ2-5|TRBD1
CASSVGGTEETQYF
TGTGCCAGCAGCGTAGGTGGGACAGAGGAGACCCAGTACTTC
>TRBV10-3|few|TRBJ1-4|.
CAISEGTDEKLFF
TGTGCCATCAGTGAGGGGACCGATGAAAAACTGTTTTTT
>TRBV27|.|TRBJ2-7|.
CASRETVSYEQYF
TGTGCCAGCAGGGAGACGGTCTCCTACGAGCAGTACTTC
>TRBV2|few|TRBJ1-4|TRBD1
CASVGTGGKLFF
TGTGCCAGCGTAGGGACAGGGGGAAAACTGTTTTTT
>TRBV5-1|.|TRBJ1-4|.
CASSLSGVPIEKLFF
TGCGCCAGCAGCTTATCCGGGGTCCCAATTGAAAAACTGTTTTTT
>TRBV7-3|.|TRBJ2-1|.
CASSLGDNNEQFF
TGTGCCAGCAGCTTAGGGGACAACAATGAGCAGTTCTTC
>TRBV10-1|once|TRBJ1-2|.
CASSPGQNYGYTF
TGCGCCAGCAGCCCCGGACAGAACTATGGCTACACCTTC
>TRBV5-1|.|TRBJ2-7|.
CASSLANSPSYEQYF
TGCGCCAGCAGCTTGGCCAACAGTCCTTCCTACGAGCAGTACTTC
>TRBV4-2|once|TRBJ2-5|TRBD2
CASSLTLAGSQETQYF
TGTGCCAGCAGCCTCACCCTAGCGGGGAGCCAAGAGACCCAGTACTTC
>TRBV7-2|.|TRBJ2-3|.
CASSLPGGRDTQYF
TGTGCCAGCAGCTTACCGGGGGGCCGTGATACGCAGTATTTT
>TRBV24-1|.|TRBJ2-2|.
CATSDRMVLRGRDTGELFF
TGTGCCACCAGTGACCGGATGGTGCTTCGGGGGAGAGACACCGGGGAGCTGTTTTTT
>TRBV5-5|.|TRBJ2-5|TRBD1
CASSLGGQGQTQYF
TGTGCCAGCAGCTTGGGGGGACAGGGGCAGACCCAGTACTTC
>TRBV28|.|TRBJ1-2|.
CASSLAAGYTF
TGTGCCAGCAGTTTGGCGGCGGGCTACACCTTC
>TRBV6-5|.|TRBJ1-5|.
CASRRHDSNQPQHF
TGTGCCAGCAGGAGACACGATAGCAATCAGCCCCAGCATTTT
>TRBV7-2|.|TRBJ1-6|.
CASSLETGGNSPLHF
TGTGCCAGCAGCTTAGAGACTGGGGGTAATTCACCCCTCCACTTT
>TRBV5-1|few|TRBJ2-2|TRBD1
CARGDRAPGELFF
TGCGCCAGGGGGGACAGGGCACCCGGGGAGCTGTTTTTT
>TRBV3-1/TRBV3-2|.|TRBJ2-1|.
CASSQDSAYSEQFF
TGTGCCAGCAGCCAAGATTCGGCTTACAGTGAGCAGTTCTTC
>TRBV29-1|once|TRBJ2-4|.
CSVSGTEGKNIQYF
TGCAGCGTATCCGGGACCGAGGGCAAAAACATTCAGTACTTC